This is a list of T cell receptor beta chains from one sample in a study of OX40 agonist ivuxolimab in advanced cancers. Profiling relied on immunoSEQ multiplex PCR, and the TCRdb table lists in-frame clones only, not all of them. The data hold more than 35,000 clones, with roughly nine tenths observed a single time. The sequences come from CD4+ or CD8+ T cells sorted from blood, collected in a trial of the OX40 agonist ivuxolimab. Source of these receptors: an adult with an advanced solid tumor such as melanoma, head and neck, liver or kidney cancer. Each CDR3 is given with its conserved first and last residue. D genes are given only for firm matches.

v_call	d_call	j_call	cdr3_length	cdr3_nt	cdr3_aa
TRBV15	TRBD1	TRBJ1-2	14	TGTGCCACCAGGGCGGACAGGACTAACTATGGCTACACCTTC	CATRADRTNYGYTF
TRBV4-3	TRBD1	TRBJ2-7	16	TGCGCCAGCAGCCAAGAATGGGGACAGGGGGGCTACGAGCAGTACTTC	CASSQEWGQGGYEQYF
TRBV5-1	-	TRBJ2-1	15	TGCGCCAGCAGCTTATTAGAAGATATGGGCAATGAGCAGTTCTTC	CASSLLEDMGNEQFF
TRBV6-1	-	TRBJ1-1	14	TGTGCCAGCAGTGAAACTTGGGCGCACACTGAAGCTTTCTTT	CASSETWAHTEAFF
TRBV4-3	TRBD2	TRBJ2-7	15	TGCGCCAGCAGCCAAGAAACTAGCGGAACCTACGAGCAGTACTTC	CASSQETSGTYEQYF
TRBV11-2	-	TRBJ2-2	15	TGTGCCAGCAGCTTAAAGGACTCTTACACCGGGGAGCTGTTTTTT	CASSLKDSYTGELFF
TRBV29-1	-	TRBJ2-1	15	TGCAGCGTTGAAGATGGACGCGGGGCATACAATGAGCAGTTCTTC	CSVEDGRGAYNEQFF
TRBV5-1	TRBD1	TRBJ2-2	15	TGCGCCAGCAGCTTGGGGACAGGGGGCTCCGGGGAGCTGTTTTTT	CASSLGTGGSGELFF
TRBV27	TRBD1	TRBJ1-6	20	TGTGCCAGCAGTTCCAACCGGGACAGGGGACGTGCATTTTATAATTCACCCCTCCACTTT	CASSSNRDRGRAFYNSPLHF
TRBV11-2	-	TRBJ1-6	16	TGTGCCAGCAGCCGAACACAGAGCTCCTATAATTCACCCCTCCACTTT	CASSRTQSSYNSPLHF
TRBV11-2	-	TRBJ2-7	14	TGTGCCAGCAGCTTAGGGGGGAGAACCTACGAGCAGTACTTC	CASSLGGRTYEQYF
TRBV6-4	TRBD2	TRBJ2-2	16	TGTGCCAGCAGTGCCAGCGGGGGGCCTAACACCGGGGAGCTGTTTTTT	CASSASGGPNTGELFF
TRBV9	-	TRBJ1-3	17	TGTGCCAGCAGCGTAGCTTGGCGGGGGTTCTCTGGAAACACCATATATTTT	CASSVAWRGFSGNTIYF
TRBV28	-	TRBJ1-4	15	TGTGCCAGCAGTGAGTCCCTCGCAACTAATGAAAAACTGTTTTTT	CASSESLATNEKLFF
TRBV7-9	TRBD2	TRBJ2-3	15	TGTGCCAGCAGCTTAACTAGCGGAGGCACAGATACGCAGTATTTT	CASSLTSGGTDTQYF
TRBV7-2	-	TRBJ2-1	11	TGTACATCAGCCTCTTACAATGAGCAGTTCTTC	CTSASYNEQFF
TRBV7-7	-	TRBJ2-1	14	TGTGCTAGCAGCCAGTCATCTATCGACAATGAGCAGTTCTTC	CASSQSSIDNEQFF
TRBV29-1	-	TRBJ1-3	13	TGCAGCGCCAGCCAAGGACCTGGAAACACCATATATTTT	CSASQGPGNTIYF
TRBV9	TRBD2	TRBJ2-1	15	TGTGCCAGCAGCGTAGGGAGCGGGGGGTGGAATGAGCAGTTCTTC	CASSVGSGGWNEQFF
TRBV5-1	-	TRBJ2-2	16	TGCGCCAGCAGCCCTTCTGCAGCCGCGAACACCGGGGAGCTGTTTTTT	CASSPSAAANTGELFF
TRBV30	TRBD2	TRBJ2-3	14	TGTGCCTGGCGTGGACTAGCGGCCACAGATACGCAGTATTTT	CAWRGLAATDTQYF
TRBV7-7	-	TRBJ1-2	13	TGTGCTAGCACCCCGCGGCCGAAGTATGGCTACACCTTC	CASTPRPKYGYTF